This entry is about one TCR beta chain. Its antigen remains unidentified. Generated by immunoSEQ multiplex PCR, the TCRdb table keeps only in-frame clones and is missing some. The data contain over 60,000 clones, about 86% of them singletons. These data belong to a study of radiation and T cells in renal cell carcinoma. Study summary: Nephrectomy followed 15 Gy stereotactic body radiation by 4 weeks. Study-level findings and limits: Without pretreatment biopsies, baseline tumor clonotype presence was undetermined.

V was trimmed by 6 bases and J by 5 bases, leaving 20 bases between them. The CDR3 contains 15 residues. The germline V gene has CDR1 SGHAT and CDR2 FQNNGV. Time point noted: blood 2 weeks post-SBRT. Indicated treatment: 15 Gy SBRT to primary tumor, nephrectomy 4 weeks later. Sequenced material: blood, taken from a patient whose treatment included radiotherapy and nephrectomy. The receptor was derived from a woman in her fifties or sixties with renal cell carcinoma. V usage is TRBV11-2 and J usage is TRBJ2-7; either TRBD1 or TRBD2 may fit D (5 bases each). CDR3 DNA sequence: TGTGCCAGCAGAACACCCTTTGGGGGTAACCACGAGCAGTACTTC. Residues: CASRTPFGGNHEQYF.